One TCR beta chain is described in this entry. Germline lookup yields CDR1 SGHTA and CDR2 FQGNSA. The CDR3 is made up of 20 amino acids. Deletions cut 0 bases from V and 3 bases from J, with 24 bases between. Profiling relied on immunoSEQ multiplex PCR, and the TCRdb table lists in-frame clones only, not all of them. The data hold about 220,000 clones, with around 84% observed a single time. The entry originates in a study of blood T cell repertoires in COVID-19. Study information: The United States, Italy and Spain supplied acute and convalescent COVID-19 samples. PBMCs, B-cell-depleted T cells, or T cells provided the cDNA or gDNA that made up the material.

This clonotype originated in a woman aged 55-69 years who had recovered from COVID-19. The rearrangement links TRBV7-2 to TRBJ1-3; D might be TRBD1 (5 bases). The sample consisted of peripheral blood. CDR3 sequence reads: CASSLAPKSPGILGGNTIYF. The CDR3 DNA sequence: TGTGCCAGCAGCTTAGCCCCAAAGAGCCCAGGGATTTTGGGTGGAAACACCATATATTTT. Full variable domain (remainder filled in from reference TRBV7-2 and TRBJ1-3): GAGVSQSPSNKVTEKGKDVELRCDPISGHTALYWYRQSLGQGLEFLIYFQGNSAPDKSGLPSDRFSAERTGGSVSTLTIQRTQQEDSAVYLCASSLAPKSPGILGGNTIYFGEGSWLTVV.